This TCR beta chain was observed in a study of T cells after yellow fever vaccination. 5'RACE template switching generated TCR cDNA, adding a universal primer site and UMIs. TCRdb re-called the 5' RACE reads with MiXCR, one entry per CDR3 protein. The data contain approximately 300,000 distinct CDR3 sequences, around 10% of them singletons. Germline V gene data show CDR1 as LNHDA and CDR2 as SQIVND (reference sequence). This CDR3 has 15 amino acids. Unmatched junction bases numbered 8, after V lost 9 bases and J lost 0 bases. The sample consisted of CD4+ T cells sorted from PBMCs, taken 45 days after the yellow fever booster vaccination. This receptor was identified in a man between 18 and 35 years old who received the YFV17D yellow fever vaccine. V and J are TRBV19 and TRBJ1-3, with 7 bases identical to TRBD1. CDR3 residues: CARRPGQLSGNTIYF. CDR3 DNA sequence: TGTGCCAGGAGACCGGGACAGCTCTCTGGAAACACCATATATTTT.